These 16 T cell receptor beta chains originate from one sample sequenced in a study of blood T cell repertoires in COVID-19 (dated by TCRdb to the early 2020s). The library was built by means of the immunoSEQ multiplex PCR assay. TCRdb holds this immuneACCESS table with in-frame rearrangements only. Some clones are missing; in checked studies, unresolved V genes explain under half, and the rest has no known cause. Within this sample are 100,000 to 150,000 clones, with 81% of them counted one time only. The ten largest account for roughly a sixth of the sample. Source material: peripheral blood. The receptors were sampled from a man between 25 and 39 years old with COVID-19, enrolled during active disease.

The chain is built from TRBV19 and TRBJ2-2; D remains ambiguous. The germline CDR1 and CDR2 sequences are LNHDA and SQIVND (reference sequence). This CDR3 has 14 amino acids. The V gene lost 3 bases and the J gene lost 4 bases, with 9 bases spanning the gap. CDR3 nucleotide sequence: TGTGCCAGTAGTATCTCTCGAGGCACCGGGGAGCTGTTTTTT. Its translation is CASSISRGTGELFF.

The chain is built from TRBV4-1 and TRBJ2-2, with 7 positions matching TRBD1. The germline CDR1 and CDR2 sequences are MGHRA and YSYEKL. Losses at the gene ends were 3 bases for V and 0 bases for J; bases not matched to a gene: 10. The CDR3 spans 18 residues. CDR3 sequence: CASSQDSYGTANTGELFF. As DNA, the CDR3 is TGCGCCAGCAGCCAGGATTCTTACGGGACAGCGAACACCGGGGAGCTGTTTTTT.

CDR3 coding DNA: TGTGCCACCAGTGATTTGAGGGCGCGGGACGATGAGCAGTTCTTC. Protein: CATSDLRARDDEQFF. The chain employs TRBV24-1 and TRBJ2-1; D is possibly TRBD2 (6 bases). Trimming removed 0 bases at V and 8 bases at J, with 13 bases between. CDR1 KGHDR and CDR2 SFDVKD come from the germline V gene. The CDR3 covers 15 residues.

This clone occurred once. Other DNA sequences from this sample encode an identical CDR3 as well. The CDR3 sequence: CASSSGNYGYTF. The DNA of the CDR3 is TGTGCCAGCAGTTCGGGGAACTATGGCTACACCTTC. The chain uses TRBV6-5 and TRBJ1-2; D ambiguous. Germline loops: CDR1 MNHEY, CDR2 SVGAGI. With 4 bases removed from V and 2 bases from J, the gap between germline ends came to 5 bases. CDR3 length: 12 residues.

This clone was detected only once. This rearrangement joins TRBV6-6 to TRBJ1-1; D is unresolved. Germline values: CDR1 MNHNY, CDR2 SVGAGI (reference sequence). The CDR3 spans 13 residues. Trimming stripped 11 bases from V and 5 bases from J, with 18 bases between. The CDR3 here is CAASPGVWTEAFF. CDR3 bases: TGTGCCGCCTCACCCGGGGTATGGACTGAAGCTTTCTTT.

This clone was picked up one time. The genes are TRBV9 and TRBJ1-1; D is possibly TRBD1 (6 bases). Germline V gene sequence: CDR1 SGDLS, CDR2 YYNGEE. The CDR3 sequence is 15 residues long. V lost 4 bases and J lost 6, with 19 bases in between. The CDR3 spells CASSPRTGKGAEAFF. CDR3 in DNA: TGTGCCAGCAGCCCCCGGACGGGAAAGGGGGCTGAAGCTTTCTTT. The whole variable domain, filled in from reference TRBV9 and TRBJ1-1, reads DSGVTQTPKHLITATGQRVTLRCSPRSGDLSVYWYQQSLDQGLQFLIQYYNGEERAKGNILERFSAQQFPDLHSELNLSSLELGDSALYFCASSPRTGKGAEAFFGQGTRLTVV.

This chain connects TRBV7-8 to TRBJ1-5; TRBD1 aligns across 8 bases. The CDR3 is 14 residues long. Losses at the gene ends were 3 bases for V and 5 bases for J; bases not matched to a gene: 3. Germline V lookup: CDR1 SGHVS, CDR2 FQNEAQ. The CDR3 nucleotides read TGTGCCAGCAGCTTGACAGGGGACGATCAGCCCCAGCATTTT. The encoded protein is CASSLTGDDQPQHF.

The CDR3: CASSQPGQGGTEAFF. The CDR3 bases are TGTGCCAGCAGCCAACCGGGACAGGGAGGCACTGAAGCTTTCTTT. The V and J genes are TRBV3-1 (or the pseudogene TRBV3-2) and TRBJ1-1; 9 bases match TRBD1. The CDR3 is made up of 15 amino acids. The germline V gene has CDR1 LGHDT and CDR2 YNNKEL (reference sequence). Trimming took 2 bases from V and 4 from J; bases not matched to a gene: 5.

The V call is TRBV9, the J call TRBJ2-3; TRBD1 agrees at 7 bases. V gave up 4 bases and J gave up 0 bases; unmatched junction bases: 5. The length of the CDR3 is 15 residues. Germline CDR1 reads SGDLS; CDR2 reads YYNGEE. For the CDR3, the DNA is TGTGCCAGCAGCAGACAGGGTTTTAGCACAGATACGCAGTATTTT. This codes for CASSRQGFSTDTQYF. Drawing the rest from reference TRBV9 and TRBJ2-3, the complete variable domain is DSGVTQTPKHLITATGQRVTLRCSPRSGDLSVYWYQQSLDQGLQFLIQYYNGEERAKGNILERFSAQQFPDLHSELNLSSLELGDSALYFCASSRQGFSTDTQYFGPGTRLTVL.

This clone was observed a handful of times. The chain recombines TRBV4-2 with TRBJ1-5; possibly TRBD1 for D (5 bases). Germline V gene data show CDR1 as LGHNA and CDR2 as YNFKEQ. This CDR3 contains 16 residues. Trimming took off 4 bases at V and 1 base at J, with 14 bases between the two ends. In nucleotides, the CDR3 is TGTGCCAGCAGCCCTGGGAGGGGTGGGAGCAATCAGCCCCAGCATTTT. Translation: CASSPGRGGSNQPQHF.

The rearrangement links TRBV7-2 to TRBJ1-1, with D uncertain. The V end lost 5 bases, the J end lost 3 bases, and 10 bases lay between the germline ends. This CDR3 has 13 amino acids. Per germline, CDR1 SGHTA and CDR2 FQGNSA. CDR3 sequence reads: CASSPEFDTEAFF. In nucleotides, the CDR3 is TGTGCCAGCAGCCCGGAGTTTGACACTGAAGCTTTCTTT.

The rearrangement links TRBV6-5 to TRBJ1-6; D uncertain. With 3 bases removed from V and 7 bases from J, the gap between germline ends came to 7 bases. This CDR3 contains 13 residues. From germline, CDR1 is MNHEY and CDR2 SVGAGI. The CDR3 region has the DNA TGTGCCAGCAGTTATGTTCTAAATTCACCCCTCCACTTT. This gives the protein CASSYVLNSPLHF.

The CDR3 spells CASSLGQQETQYF. In DNA, the CDR3 is TGTGCCAGCAGCTTAGGGCAGCAAGAGACCCAGTACTTC. The gene calls are TRBV7-8 and TRBJ2-5, with D unclear. V gave up 1 base and J gave up 2 bases, with 5 bases separating them. The CDR3 totals 13 residues. Germline CDR1 SGHVS, CDR2 FQNEAQ.

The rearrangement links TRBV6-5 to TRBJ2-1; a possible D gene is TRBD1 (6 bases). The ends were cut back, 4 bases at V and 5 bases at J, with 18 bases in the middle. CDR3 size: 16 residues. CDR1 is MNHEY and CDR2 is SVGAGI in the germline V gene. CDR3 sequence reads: CASSLLQGSGNNEQFF. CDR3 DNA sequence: TGTGCCAGCAGTTTATTACAGGGTTCGGGGAACAATGAGCAGTTCTTC.

Written as DNA, the CDR3 is TGTGCCAGCAGCCAACTACGGGAGGTCACTGAAGCTTTCTTT. Encoded protein: CASSQLREVTEAFF. The chain joins TRBV14 to TRBJ1-1; D ambiguous. With 2 bases removed from V and 4 bases from J, the gap between germline ends came to 11 bases. Germline V lookup: CDR1 SGHDN, CDR2 FVKESK. The CDR3 length is 14 residues.

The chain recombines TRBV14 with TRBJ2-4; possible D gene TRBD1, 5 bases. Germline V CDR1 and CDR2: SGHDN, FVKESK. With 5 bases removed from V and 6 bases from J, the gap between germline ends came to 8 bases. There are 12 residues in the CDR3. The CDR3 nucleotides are TGTGCCAGCAGCTCAGACAGAAACATTCAGTACTTC. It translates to CASSSDRNIQYF. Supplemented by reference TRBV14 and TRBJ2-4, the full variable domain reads EAGVTQFPSHSVIEKGQTVTLRCDPISGHDNLYWYRRVMGKEIKFLLHFVKESKQDESGMPNNRFLAERTGGTYSTLKVQPAELEDSGVYFCASSSDRNIQYFGAGTRLSVL.